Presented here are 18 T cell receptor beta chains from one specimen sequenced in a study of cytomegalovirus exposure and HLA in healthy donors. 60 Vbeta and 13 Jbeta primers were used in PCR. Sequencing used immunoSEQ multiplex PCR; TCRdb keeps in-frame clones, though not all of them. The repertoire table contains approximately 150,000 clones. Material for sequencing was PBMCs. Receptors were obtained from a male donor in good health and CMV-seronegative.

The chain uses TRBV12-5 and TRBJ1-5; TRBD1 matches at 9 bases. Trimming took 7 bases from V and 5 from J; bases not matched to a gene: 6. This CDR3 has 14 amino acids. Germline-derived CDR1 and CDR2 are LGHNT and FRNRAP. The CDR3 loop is CASAADRGYQPQHF. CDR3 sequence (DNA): TGTGCTAGTGCCGCCGACAGGGGGTATCAGCCCCAGCATTTT.

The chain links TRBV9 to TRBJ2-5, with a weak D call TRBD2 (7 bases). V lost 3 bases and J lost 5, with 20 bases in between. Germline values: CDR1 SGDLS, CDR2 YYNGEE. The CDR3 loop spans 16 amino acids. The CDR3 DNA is TGTGCCAGCAGCGCTCGTGGACAGCCCGGGGGGGAGACCCAGTACTTC. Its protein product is CASSARGQPGGETQYF.

DNA of the CDR3: TGTGCCAGCAGCTCACATCCCTGGACAGGTACTGGAAACACCATATATTTT. Amino acids: CASSSHPWTGTGNTIYF. The chain recombines TRBV7-3 with TRBJ1-3; TRBD1 aligns across 7 bases. CDR1 and CDR2 from the germline V gene are SGHTA and FQGTGA. The CDR3 is made up of 17 amino acids. The J segment lost 2 bases and the V segment lost 4 bases, leaving 11 bases of the junction unmatched.

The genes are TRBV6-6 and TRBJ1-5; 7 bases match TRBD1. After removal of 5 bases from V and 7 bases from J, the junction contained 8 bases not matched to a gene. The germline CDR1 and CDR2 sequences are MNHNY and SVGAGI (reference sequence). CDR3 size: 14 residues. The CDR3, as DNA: TGTGCCAGCAGTCAAGACAGGGCAGGACAGCCCCAGCATTTT. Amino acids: CASSQDRAGQPQHF.

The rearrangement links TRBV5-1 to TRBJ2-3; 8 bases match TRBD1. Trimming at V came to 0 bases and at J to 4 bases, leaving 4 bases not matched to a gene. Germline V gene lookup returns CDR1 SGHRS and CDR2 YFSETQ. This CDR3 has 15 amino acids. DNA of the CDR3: TGCGCCAGCAGCTTGGTGCCGACAGGGGCAGATACGCAGTATTTT. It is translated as CASSLVPTGADTQYF.

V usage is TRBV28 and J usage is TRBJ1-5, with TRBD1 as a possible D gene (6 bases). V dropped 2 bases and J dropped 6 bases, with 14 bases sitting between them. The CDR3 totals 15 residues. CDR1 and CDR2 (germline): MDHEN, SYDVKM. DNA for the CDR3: TGTGCCAGCAGTTTAGAGGGGGGGAGGCGTCAGCCCCAGCATTTT. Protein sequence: CASSLEGGRRQPQHF.

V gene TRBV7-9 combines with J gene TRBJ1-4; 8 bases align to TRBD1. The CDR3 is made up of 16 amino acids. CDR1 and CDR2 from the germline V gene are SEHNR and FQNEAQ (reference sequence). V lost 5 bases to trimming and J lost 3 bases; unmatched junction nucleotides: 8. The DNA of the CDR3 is TGTGCCAGCAGCCCAGGACAGGGCCCCTCTAATGAAAAACTGTTTTTT. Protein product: CASSPGQGPSNEKLFF.

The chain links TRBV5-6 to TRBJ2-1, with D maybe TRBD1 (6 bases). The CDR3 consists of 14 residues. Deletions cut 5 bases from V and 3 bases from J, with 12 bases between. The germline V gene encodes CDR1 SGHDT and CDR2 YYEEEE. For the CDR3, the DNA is TGTGCCAGCAGGATGAGGACAGACTACAATGAGCAGTTCTTC. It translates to CASRMRTDYNEQFF. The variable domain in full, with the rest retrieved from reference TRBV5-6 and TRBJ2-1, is DAGVTQSPTHLIKTRGQQVTLRCSPKSGHDTVSWYQQALGQGPQFIFQYYEEEERQRGNFPDRFSGHQFPNYSSELNVNALLLGDSALYLCASRMRTDYNEQFFGPGTRLTVL.

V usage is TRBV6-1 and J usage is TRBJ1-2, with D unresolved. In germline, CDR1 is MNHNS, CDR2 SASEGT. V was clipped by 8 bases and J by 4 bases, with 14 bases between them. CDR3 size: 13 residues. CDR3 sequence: CASLRERSYGYTF. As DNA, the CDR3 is TGTGCCAGCCTCCGGGAGCGGAGCTATGGCTACACCTTC.

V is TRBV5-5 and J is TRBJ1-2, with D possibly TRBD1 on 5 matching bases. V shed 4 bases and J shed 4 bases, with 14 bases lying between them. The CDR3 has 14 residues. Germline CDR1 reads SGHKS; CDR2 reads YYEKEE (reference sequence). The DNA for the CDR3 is TGTGCCAGCAGCCCGCGAAGGGGAGGCTATGGCTACACCTTC. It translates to CASSPRRGGYGYTF.

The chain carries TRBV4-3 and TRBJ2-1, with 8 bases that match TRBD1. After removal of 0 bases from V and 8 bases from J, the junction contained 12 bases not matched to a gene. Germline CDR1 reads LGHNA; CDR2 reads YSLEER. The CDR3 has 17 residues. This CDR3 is CASSQDQRTGMQDEQFF. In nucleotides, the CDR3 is TGCGCCAGCAGCCAAGATCAACGGACAGGGATGCAGGATGAGCAGTTCTTC.

The CDR3: CASSQSGHNEKLFF. The CDR3 nucleotides are TGTGCCAGCAGCCAATCAGGGCATAATGAAAAACTGTTTTTT. The chain links TRBV4-2 to TRBJ1-4, with D possibly TRBD1 on 5 matching bases. The CDR3 is 14 residues long. With 2 bases removed from V and 4 bases from J, the gap between germline ends came to 8 bases. Germline CDR1 reads LGHNA; CDR2 reads YNFKEQ.

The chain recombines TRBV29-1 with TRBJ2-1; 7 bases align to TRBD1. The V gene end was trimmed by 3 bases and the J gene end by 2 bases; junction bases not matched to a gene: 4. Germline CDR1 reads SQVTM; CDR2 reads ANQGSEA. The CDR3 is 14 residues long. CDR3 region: CSVDGTVAYNEQFF. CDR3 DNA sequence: TGCAGCGTTGACGGGACAGTAGCCTACAATGAGCAGTTCTTC.

For the CDR3, the DNA is TGTGCCAGCAGCGACAGGGATATAGACACTGAAGCTTTCTTT. Translated: CASSDRDIDTEAFF. The chain uses TRBV9 and TRBJ1-1; maybe TRBD1 (6 bases). Trimming pared 3 bases from V and 3 bases from J, leaving 12 bases between. Germline-derived CDR1 and CDR2 are SGDLS and YYNGEE. This CDR3 is built from 14 residues. The whole variable domain, filled in from reference TRBV9 and TRBJ1-1, reads DSGVTQTPKHLITATGQRVTLRCSPRSGDLSVYWYQQSLDQGLQFLIQYYNGEERAKGNILERFSAQQFPDLHSELNLSSLELGDSALYFCASSDRDIDTEAFFGQGTRLTVV.

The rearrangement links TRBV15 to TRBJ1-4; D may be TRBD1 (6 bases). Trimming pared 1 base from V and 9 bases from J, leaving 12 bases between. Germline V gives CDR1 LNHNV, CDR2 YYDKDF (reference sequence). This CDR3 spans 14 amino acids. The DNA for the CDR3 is TGTGCCACCAGCAGAGGCACAGGGAATCAAAAACTGTTTTTT. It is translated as CATSRGTGNQKLFF.

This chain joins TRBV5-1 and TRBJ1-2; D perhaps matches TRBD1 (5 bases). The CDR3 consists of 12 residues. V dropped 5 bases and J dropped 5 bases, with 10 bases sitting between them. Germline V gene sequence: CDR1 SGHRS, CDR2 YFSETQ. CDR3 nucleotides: TGCGCCAGCAGGACAGCCACATATGGCTACACCTTC. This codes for CASRTATYGYTF.

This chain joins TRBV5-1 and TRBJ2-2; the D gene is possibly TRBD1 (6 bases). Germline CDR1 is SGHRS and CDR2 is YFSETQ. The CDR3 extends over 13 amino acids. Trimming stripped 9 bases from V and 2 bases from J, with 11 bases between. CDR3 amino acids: CATGGSNTGELFF. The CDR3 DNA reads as TGCGCCACTGGGGGCAGCAACACCGGGGAGCTGTTTTTT.

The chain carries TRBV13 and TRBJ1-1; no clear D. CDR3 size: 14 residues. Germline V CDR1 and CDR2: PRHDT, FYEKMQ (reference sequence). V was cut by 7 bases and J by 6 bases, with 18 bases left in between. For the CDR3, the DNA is TGTGCCAGCACCTCAACGTCGAGGGTCGCTGAAGCTTTCTTT. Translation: CASTSTSRVAEAFF.